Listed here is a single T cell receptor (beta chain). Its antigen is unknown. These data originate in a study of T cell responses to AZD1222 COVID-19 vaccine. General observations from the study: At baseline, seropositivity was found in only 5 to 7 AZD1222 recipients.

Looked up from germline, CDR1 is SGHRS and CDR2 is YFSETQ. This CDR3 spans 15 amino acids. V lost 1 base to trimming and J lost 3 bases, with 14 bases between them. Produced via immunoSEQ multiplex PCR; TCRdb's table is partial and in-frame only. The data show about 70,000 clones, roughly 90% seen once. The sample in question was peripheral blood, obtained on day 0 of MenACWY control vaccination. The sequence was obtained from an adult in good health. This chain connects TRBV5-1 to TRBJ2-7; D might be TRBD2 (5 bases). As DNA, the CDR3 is TGCGCCAGCAGCTTGATTCGGGGTCCGGGCTACGAGCAGTACTTC. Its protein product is CASSLIRGPGYEQYF.